This T cell receptor (beta chain) was recorded in a study of OX40 agonist ivuxolimab in advanced cancers. Study-wide background: An agonistic human IgG2 monoclonal antibody against OX40 (CD134) was given. There were three patients with partial responses, one having hepatocellular carcinoma and two cutaneous melanoma.

The CDR3 is 13 residues long. Trimming took off 3 bases at V and 4 bases at J, with 9 bases between the two ends. The V gene's germline CDR1 is LNHDA and CDR2 SQIVND (reference sequence). Comments on this clone: Its antigen is not identified.

Study-wide results and limits: Clonal expansion from baseline to week 6 occurred in both CD4+ and CD8+ T cells. Partial responders treated at 0.1-3.0 mg/kg exhibited clonal expansion among the lowest measured.

Sequencing used immunoSEQ multiplex PCR; TCRdb keeps in-frame clones, though not all of them. Here the sample spans tens of thousands of clones, 86% being singletons. V gene TRBV19 combines with J gene TRBJ1-2; a possible D gene is TRBD1 (5 bases). This receptor was obtained from an adult with an advanced solid tumor such as melanoma, head and neck, liver or kidney cancer. The specimen comprised CD4+ or CD8+ T cells sorted from blood, sampled in a trial of the OX40 agonist ivuxolimab. The CDR3 protein is CASSMGLIYGYTF. Written as DNA, the CDR3 is TGTGCCAGTAGTATGGGACTGATCTATGGCTACACCTTC. Based on the CDR3 plus reference TRBV19 and TRBJ1-2, the full variable domain is DGGITQSPKYLFRKEGQNVTLSCEQNLNHDAMYWYRQDPGQGLRLIYYSQIVNDFQKGDIAEGYSVSREKKESFPLTVTSAQKNPTAFYLCASSMGLIYGYTFGSGTRLTVV.